This TCR beta chain was documented in a study of blood T cell repertoires in COVID-19. Per the original methods: Estimation of nucleated cell counts was performed using reference gene primer amplification. Produced via immunoSEQ multiplex PCR; TCRdb's table is partial and in-frame only. V, J and clone size were drawn from that table, and D and trimming were deduced from the DNA. The sample gives around 93,000 clones, about 92% of which show up once; 6.7% is in the top ten. Looked up from germline, CDR1 is KGHDR and CDR2 is SFDVKD. The CDR3 is made up of 16 amino acids. The junction had 7 bases not matched to a gene; V was cut back by 3 bases and J by 4 bases.

Sequenced sample: peripheral blood. The sequence derives from a young man with COVID-19, enrolled during active disease. The gene calls are TRBV24-1 and TRBJ2-5, with 10 nucleotides matching TRBD1. The CDR3 bases are TGTGCCACCAGTGATGCCGGGACAGGGGAATCAGAGACCCAGTACTTC. Translated: CATSDAGTGESETQYF.